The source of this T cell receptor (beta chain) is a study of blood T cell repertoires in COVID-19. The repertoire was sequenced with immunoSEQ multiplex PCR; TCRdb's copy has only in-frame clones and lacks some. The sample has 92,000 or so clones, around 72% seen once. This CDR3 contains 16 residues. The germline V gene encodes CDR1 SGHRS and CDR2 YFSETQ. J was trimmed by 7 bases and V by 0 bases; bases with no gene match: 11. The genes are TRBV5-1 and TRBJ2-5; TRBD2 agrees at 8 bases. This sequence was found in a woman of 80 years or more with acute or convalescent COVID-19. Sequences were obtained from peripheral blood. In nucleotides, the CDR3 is TGCGCCAGCAGCTTGGGACGCGGGGGGCTCGGTGTGACCCAGTACTTC. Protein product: CASSLGRGGLGVTQYF.